The TCR beta chain under discussion was sequenced for a study of T cell changes during pregnancy in multiple sclerosis. The CDR3 spans 19 residues. V lost 5 bases to trimming and J lost 3 bases; unmatched junction nucleotides: 21. Germline CDR1 reads SGHVS; CDR2 reads FNYEAQ. Repertoires were generated with immunoSEQ multiplex PCR, while TCRdb's copy carries only in-frame clones and drops some. Of about 50,000 clones in the sample, roughly nine tenths were seen once. The sample consisted of CD4+ T cells from peripheral blood mononuclear cells, taken before pregnancy. This chain uses TRBV7-6 with TRBJ1-1, with 7 bases aligning to TRBD1. The sequence was collected from a female donor with multiple sclerosis, enrolled in a pregnancy study. CDR3 bases: TGTGCCAGCAGCAAATTCGGTACAGGGGAGAAGTGGGTGGACACTGAAGCTTTCTTT. As protein: CASSKFGTGEKWVDTEAFF.